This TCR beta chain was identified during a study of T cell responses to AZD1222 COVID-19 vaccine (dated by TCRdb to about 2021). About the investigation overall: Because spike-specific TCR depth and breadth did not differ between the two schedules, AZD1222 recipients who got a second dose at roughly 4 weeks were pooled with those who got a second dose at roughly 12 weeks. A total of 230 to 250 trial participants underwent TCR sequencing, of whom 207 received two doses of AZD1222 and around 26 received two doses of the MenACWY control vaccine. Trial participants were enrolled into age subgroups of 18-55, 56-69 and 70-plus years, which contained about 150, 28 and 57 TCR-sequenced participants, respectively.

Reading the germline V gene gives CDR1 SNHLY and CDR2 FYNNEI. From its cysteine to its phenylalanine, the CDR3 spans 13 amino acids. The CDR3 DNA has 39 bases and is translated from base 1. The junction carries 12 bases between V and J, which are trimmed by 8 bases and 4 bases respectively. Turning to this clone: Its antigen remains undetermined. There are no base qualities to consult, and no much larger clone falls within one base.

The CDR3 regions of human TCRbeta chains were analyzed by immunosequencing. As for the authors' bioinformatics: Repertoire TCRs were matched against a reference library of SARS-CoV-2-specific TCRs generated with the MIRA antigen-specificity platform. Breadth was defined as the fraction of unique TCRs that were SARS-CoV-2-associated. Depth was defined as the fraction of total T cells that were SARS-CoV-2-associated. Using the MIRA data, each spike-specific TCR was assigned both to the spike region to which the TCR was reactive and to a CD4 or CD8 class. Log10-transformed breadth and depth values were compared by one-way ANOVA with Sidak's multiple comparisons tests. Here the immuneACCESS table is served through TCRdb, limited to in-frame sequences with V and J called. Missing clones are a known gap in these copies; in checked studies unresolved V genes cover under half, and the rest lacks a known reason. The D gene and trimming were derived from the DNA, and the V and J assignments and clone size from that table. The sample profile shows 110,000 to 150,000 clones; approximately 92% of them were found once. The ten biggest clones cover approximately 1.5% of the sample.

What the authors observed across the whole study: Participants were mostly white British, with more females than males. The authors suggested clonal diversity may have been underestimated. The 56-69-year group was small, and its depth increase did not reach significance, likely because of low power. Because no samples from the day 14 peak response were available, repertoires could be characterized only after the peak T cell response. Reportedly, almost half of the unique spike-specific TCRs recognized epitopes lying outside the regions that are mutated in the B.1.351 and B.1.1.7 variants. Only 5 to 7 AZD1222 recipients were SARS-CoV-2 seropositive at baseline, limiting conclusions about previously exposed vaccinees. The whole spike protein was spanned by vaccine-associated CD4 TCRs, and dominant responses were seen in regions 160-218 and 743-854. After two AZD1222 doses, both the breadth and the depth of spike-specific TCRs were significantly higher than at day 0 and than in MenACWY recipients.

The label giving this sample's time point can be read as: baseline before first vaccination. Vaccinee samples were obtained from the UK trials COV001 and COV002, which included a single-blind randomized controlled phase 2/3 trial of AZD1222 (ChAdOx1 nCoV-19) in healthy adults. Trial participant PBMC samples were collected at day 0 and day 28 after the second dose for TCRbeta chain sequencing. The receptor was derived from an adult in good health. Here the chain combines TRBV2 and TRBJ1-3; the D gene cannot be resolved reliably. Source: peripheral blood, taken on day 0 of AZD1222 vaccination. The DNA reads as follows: TGTGCCAGCCCTGCGGGGAGGGGAAACACCATATATTTT. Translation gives CASPAGRGNTIYF.